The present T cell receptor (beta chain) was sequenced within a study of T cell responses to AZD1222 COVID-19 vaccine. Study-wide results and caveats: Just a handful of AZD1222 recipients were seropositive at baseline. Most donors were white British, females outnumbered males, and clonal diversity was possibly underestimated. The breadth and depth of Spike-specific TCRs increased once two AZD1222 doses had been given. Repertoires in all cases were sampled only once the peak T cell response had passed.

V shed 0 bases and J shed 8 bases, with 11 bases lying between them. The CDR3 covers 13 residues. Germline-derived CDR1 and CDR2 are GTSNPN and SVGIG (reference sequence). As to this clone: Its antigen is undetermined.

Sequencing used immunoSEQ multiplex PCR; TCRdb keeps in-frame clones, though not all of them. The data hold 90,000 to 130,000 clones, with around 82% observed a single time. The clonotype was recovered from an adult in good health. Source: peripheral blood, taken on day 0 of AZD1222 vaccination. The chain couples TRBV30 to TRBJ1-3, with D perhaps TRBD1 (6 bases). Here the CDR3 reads CAWSVGAKDTIYF. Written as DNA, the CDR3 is TGTGCCTGGAGTGTGGGGGCCAAGGACACCATATATTTT. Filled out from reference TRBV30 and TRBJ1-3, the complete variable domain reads SQTIHQWPATLVQPVGSPLSLECTVEGTSNPNLYWYRQAAGRGLQLLFYSVGIGQISSEVPQNLSASRPQDRQFILSSKKLLLSDSGFYLCAWSVGAKDTIYFGEGSWLTVV.